This T cell receptor (beta chain) was documented in a study of blood T cell repertoires in COVID-19. Looking at the study overall: Some COVID-19 samples were acute and others convalescent; all came from the United States, Italy and Spain. PBMCs, B-cell-depleted T cells, or T cells provided the cDNA or gDNA that made up the material.

Germline lookup yields CDR1 SEHNR and CDR2 FQNEAQ (reference sequence). This CDR3 contains 18 residues. Trimming took 0 bases from V and 3 from J; bases not matched to a gene: 8. The repertoire was sequenced with immunoSEQ multiplex PCR; TCRdb's copy has only in-frame clones and lacks some. The sample carries 270,000 or so clones, 86% recorded once. The sequence was obtained from a woman in her thirties with active or convalescent COVID-19. J is TRBJ1-6 and V is TRBV7-9, with 7 positions matching TRBD1. Sample: peripheral blood. CDR3 sequence: CASSLAPGGTYYNSPLHF. In DNA form, the CDR3 reads TGTGCCAGCAGCTTAGCGCCAGGGGGGACCTACTATAATTCACCCCTCCACTTT.